The present T cell receptor beta chain was sequenced within a study of T cell repertoires in cytomegalovirus infection. The overall study: Both CMV infection and a matching HLA type were indicated by public TCR beta signatures. Points from the study as a whole: There were HLA-C-restricted CMV-specific TCR beta clonotypes dominating the ex vivo response. The study identified carriers of CMV plus the relevant HLA from cumulative public TCR beta family frequency.

TCRdb reprocessed the reads via MiXCR and lists one record per CDR3 protein. This sample carries nearly 450,000 distinct CDR3 sequences, about 33% of them seen once, and the ten largest clones take approximately 14%. This clonotype occurred a few times. Its antigen is as yet unknown. The V end was cut by 4 bases, the J end by 2 bases, with 16 bases between. The CDR3 runs 15 residues. CDR1 is SQVTM and CDR2 is ANQGSEA in the germline V gene. The chain carries TRBV29-1 and TRBJ2-3; D perhaps matches TRBD1 (6 bases). The TCR comes from a human donor in good health (CMV status not recorded). Some clones in this sample may be carry-over from other donors' samples. The sample comprised PBMCs. The CDR3 region is CSVAPTRGHTDTQYF. In nucleotides, the CDR3 is TGCAGCGTTGCGCCAACCCGGGGACACACAGATACGCAGTATTTT.